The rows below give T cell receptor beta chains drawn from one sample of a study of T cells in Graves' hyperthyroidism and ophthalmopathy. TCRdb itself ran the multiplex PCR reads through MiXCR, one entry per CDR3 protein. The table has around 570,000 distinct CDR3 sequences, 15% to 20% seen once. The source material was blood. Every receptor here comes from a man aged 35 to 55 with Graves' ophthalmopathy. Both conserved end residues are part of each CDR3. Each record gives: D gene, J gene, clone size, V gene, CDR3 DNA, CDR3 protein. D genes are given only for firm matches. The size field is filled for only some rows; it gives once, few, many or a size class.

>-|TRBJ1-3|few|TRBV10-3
TGTGCCATCAGGTCTGACTCTGGAAACACCATATATTTT
CAIRSDSGNTIYF
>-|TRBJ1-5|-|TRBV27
TGTGCCAGCAGTTTAGCCCTCAATCAGCCCCAGCATTTT
CASSLALNQPQHF
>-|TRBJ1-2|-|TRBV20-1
TGCAGTGCTAGCGGGACTTCGGGGGGGTCGCACTATGGCTACACCTTC
CSASGTSGGSHYGYTF
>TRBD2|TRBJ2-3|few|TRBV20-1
TGCAGTGCTACCAGACTAGCGGGGGCCAAAGATACGCAGTATTTT
CSATRLAGAKDTQYF
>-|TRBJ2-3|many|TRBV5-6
TGTGCCAGCAGCTTGCGGACCTCTCACACAGATACGCAGTATTTT
CASSLRTSHTDTQYF
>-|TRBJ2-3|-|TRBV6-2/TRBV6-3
TGTGCCAGCACGGACTCCTACTATACGCAGTATTTT
CASTDSYYTQYF
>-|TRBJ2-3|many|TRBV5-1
TGCGCCAGCAGCTTGTCAGGGAAGTCGGGCTCAGATACGCAGTATTTT
CASSLSGKSGSDTQYF
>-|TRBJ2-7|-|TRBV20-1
TGCAGTGCTAGAGCAGGAGTAAACTACGAGCAGTACTTC
CSARAGVNYEQYF
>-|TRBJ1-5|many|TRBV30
TGTGCCTGGAGCCCGGCCCAGTACCAGCCCCAGCATTTT
CAWSPAQYQPQHF
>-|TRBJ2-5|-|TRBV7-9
TGTGCCAGCAGCTTAAAAAAAGCTAATCAGGAGACCCAGTACTTC
CASSLKKANQETQYF
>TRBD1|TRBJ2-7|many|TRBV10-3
TGTGCCACCTCCCCCGGGACAGGGACCTACGAGCAGTACTTC
CATSPGTGTYEQYF
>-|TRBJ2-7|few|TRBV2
TGTGCCAGCAGTGACCTCTCCTACGAGCAGTACTTC
CASSDLSYEQYF
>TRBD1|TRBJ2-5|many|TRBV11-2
TGTGCCAGCAGCCCCGGGACAGGGGGCAGAGAGACCCAGTACTTC
CASSPGTGGRETQYF
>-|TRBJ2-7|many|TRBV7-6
TGTGCCAGCAGCTTAAGGGACGACACGTCCTACGAGCAGTACTTC
CASSLRDDTSYEQYF
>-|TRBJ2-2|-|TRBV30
TGTGCCTGGAGCGATACAGGGCGTTGGGACACCGGGGAGCTGTTTTTT
CAWSDTGRWDTGELFF
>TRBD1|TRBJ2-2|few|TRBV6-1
TGTGCCAGCAGTCAGGGGGCCACGAACACCGGGGAGCTGTTTTTT
CASSQGATNTGELFF
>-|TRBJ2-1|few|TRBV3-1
TGTGCCAGCAGCCAAGAAAGGCTAGGGAGCTCCTACAATGAGCAGTTCTTC
CASSQERLGSSYNEQFF
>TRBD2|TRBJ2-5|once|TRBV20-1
TGCAGTGCTAGACTCCTAGCGGGGTTGTATGAGACCCAGTACTTC
CSARLLAGLYETQYF
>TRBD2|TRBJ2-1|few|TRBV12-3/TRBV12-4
TGTGCCAGCAGCCAACCGGGACTAGCCGTCAATGAGCAGTTCTTC
CASSQPGLAVNEQFF
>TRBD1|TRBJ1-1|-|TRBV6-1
TGTGCCAGCAGAGGGACAGGGTGGACTGAAGCTTTCTTT
CASRGTGWTEAFF
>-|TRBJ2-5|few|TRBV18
TGTGCCAGCTCACCACCGAGCAGTACTAGGGGAGAGACCCAGTACTTC
CASSPPSSTRGETQYF
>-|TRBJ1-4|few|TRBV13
TGTGCCAGCAGTTTAAGGGGGACCACCAATGAAAAACTGTTTTTT
CASSLRGTTNEKLFF
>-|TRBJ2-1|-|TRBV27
TGTGCCAGCAGTTATCCCCCAGCGTACAATGAGCAGTTCTTC
CASSYPPAYNEQFF
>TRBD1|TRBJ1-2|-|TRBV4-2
TGTGCCAGCAGCCAAGCAGGGGGCCTGAACTATGGCTACACCTTC
CASSQAGGLNYGYTF
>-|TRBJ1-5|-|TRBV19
TGTGCCAGTAGTATAGAAAGGACGGCCCAGCATTTT
CASSIERTAQHF
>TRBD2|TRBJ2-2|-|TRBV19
TGTGCCAGTAGTTCCGTCACTGGCGGGAGGGCGAACACCGGGGAGCTGTTTTTT
CASSSVTGGRANTGELFF
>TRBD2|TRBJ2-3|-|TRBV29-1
TGCAGCGTACTCCGCGATGCACTAGCGCGCACAGATACGCAGTATTTT
CSVLRDALARTDTQYF
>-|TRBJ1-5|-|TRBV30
TGTGCCTGGGGTGAGGGATGGGATCAGCCCCAGCATTTT
CAWGEGWDQPQHF
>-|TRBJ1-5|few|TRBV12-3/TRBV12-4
TGTGCCAGCAGTTCGGACCTTTATAGCAATCAGCCCCAGCATTTT
CASSSDLYSNQPQHF
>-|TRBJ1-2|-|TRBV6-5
TGTGCCAGCAGTTACTCTAGCCGGGAAGCTAACTATGGCTACACCTTC
CASSYSSREANYGYTF
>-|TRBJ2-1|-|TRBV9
TGTGCCAGCAGCGAACATCTCAATGAGCAGTTCTTC
CASSEHLNEQFF
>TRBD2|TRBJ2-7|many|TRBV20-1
TGCAGTGCCAAGGGGACTAGCGGGAATTACGAGCAGTACTTC
CSAKGTSGNYEQYF